This TCR beta chain comes out of a study of regulatory T cells. The study's findings and limits: In CD3G-deficient patients, conventional CD4+ T cells were enriched for hydrophobic CDR3 residues at positions 6 and 7. Regulatory T cells showed the strongest V-J pair restriction and V/J gene skewing among patient repertoires.

To note about this clone: What it binds is not known.

The PCR used 52 TRBV and 13 TRBJ primers. TCRdb keeps only in-frame clones here, not all; method: immunoSEQ multiplex PCR. The table records around 29,000 clones, 93% of them present only once. A couple of CD3G-deficient patients had more severe autoimmunity; all had some. CD4+ T cells were divided by sorting: CD25-high CD127-low Tregs, CD25-low CD127-high conventional cells. Sequences were obtained from conventional CD4+ T cells sorted from blood. This clonotype originated in a child aged 2-15 years with CD3G deficiency.

The CDR3 coding sequence is TGTGCCAGCAGCCCCGTTAGTACCTACGAGCAGTACTTC. Its translation is CASSPVSTYEQYF. The chain uses TRBV6-1 and TRBJ2-7; D gene unclear. V lost 6 bases to trimming and J lost 2 bases, with 11 bases between them. CDR1 MNHNS and CDR2 SASEGT come from the germline V gene. The CDR3 contains 13 residues.